Listed below are T cell receptor beta chains from one sample, sequenced in a study of cytomegalovirus exposure and HLA in healthy donors. TCRdb's copy holds only in-frame clones and misses some; the assay was immunoSEQ multiplex PCR. The sample consists of fewer than 250,000 clones, about 87% of them appearing once. Sequencing input: PBMCs. These receptors were collected from a woman between 18 and 29 years old in good health and CMV-seronegative. Each CDR3 is given with its conserved first and last residue. The order of the fields is D gene, clone size, V gene, J gene, CDR3 DNA, CDR3 protein. D genes are given only for firm matches. For some rows the clone size is stated as once, few or many, or as a class when expanded; others skip it.

TRBD2,.,TRBV4-3,TRBJ2-7,TGCGCCAGCAGCCAAGACCTAGCGGGATTCTACGAGCAGTACTTC,CASSQDLAGFYEQYF
TRBD1,.,TRBV5-4,TRBJ2-1,TGTGCCAGCAGCTTGGAGGGGACAGGGAGGGATGAGCAGTTCTTC,CASSLEGTGRDEQFF
TRBD1,.,TRBV6-1,TRBJ2-7,TGTGCCAGCAGTGAGGGACAGCCGCCAGAGCAGTACTTC,CASSEGQPPEQYF
.,once,TRBV7-6,TRBJ1-4,TGTGCCAGCAGCTTAGAAGCGCAGGGGCGGGCGAAACTGTTTTTT,CASSLEAQGRAKLFF
TRBD2,.,TRBV6-7,TRBJ2-2,TGTGCCAGCAGTTACCCCTCCGGACTAGGCTTGAACACCGGGGAGCTGTTTTTT,CASSYPSGLGLNTGELFF
TRBD1,.,TRBV6-1,TRBJ1-1,TGTGCCAGCAGGACAGGGGGTGGGGGCACTGAAGCTTTCTTT,CASRTGGGGTEAFF
.,.,TRBV18,TRBJ1-3,TGTGCCAGCTCCCTCTCCCAAACAGGGTTTCCCTCTGGAAACACCATATATTTT,CASSLSQTGFPSGNTIYF
.,few,TRBV4-1,TRBJ2-7,TGCGCCAGCAGCCAAGTGGGTAGCGCTTCCTCCTACGAGCAGTACTTC,CASSQVGSASSYEQYF
TRBD1,.,TRBV10-3,TRBJ1-6,TGTGCCATCACGGGACAGGGGAGGTCACCCCTCCACTTT,CAITGQGRSPLHF
TRBD2,.,TRBV5-1,TRBJ2-5,TGCGCCAGCAGCTTTCTGGGGGGGGGCCAAGAGACCCAGTACTTC,CASSFLGGGQETQYF
TRBD1,.,TRBV5-6,TRBJ2-7,TGTGCCAGCAGCTTCTGGGACAGGGGCTACGAGCAGTACTTC,CASSFWDRGYEQYF
TRBD1,.,TRBV19,TRBJ1-3,TGTGCCAGTAGTTTACAGGGGTCTGGAAACACCATATATTTT,CASSLQGSGNTIYF
.,.,TRBV25-1,TRBJ2-1,TGTGCCAGCAGTGCAGGGAATGAGCAGTTCTTC,CASSAGNEQFF
TRBD2,.,TRBV5-1,TRBJ2-5,TGCGCCAGCAGCTTCGGACTAGGAATGGAGACCCAGTACTTC,CASSFGLGMETQYF
.,.,TRBV27,TRBJ1-4,TGTGCCAGCAGTCCCTTTGCTAATGAAAAACTGTTTTTT,CASSPFANEKLFF
TRBD1,.,TRBV6-1,TRBJ1-1,TGTGCCAGCAGTGAAGCAAACAGGGGGGGCACTGAAGCTTTCTTT,CASSEANRGGTEAFF
.,.,TRBV30,TRBJ1-1,TGTGCCTGGAGTGTGCCCGGGTTACCTGAAGCTTTCTTT,CAWSVPGLPEAFF
TRBD1,.,TRBV7-9,TRBJ1-2,TGTGCCAGCAGCCGGGGACAGGGCAACTATGGCTACACCTTC,CASSRGQGNYGYTF
.,few,TRBV6-6,TRBJ1-1,TGTGCCAGCAGGGGGAGGGATACTGAAGCTTTCTTT,CASRGRDTEAFF
TRBD1,.,TRBV5-4,TRBJ1-2,TGTGCCAGCAGCTTTGGGACAGAGGGCCCTAACTATGGCTACACCTTC,CASSFGTEGPNYGYTF
TRBD1,.,TRBV6-1,TRBJ2-7,TGTGCCAGCAGTGCCGATCTGACAGGGGGCCCCTACGAGCAGTACTTC,CASSADLTGGPYEQYF
.,.,TRBV21-1,TRBJ2-5,TGTGCCAGCAGCACAGGACTAGCGGGGGGGCTGGAGACCCAGTACTTC,CASSTGLAGGLETQYF
TRBD1,.,TRBV10-3,TRBJ1-1,TGTGCCACAGTTCCCAATACCATCCTTCAGGGGGCTAGCCACACTGAAGCTTTCTTT,CATVPNTILQGASHTEAFF
TRBD2,once,TRBV25-1,TRBJ2-1,TGTGCCAGCAGAACTTGGACTAGCGGGAGGGCCAGAAAGGATGAGCAGTTCTTC,CASRTWTSGRARKDEQFF
.,.,TRBV28,TRBJ2-1,TGTGCCAGCAGTTTGACGGGGTCGTACAATGAGCAGTTCTTC,CASSLTGSYNEQFF
.,.,TRBV6-5,TRBJ2-7,TGTGCCAGCAGTCCCCGCGGGGCCGGCGACTACGAGCAGTACTTC,CASSPRGAGDYEQYF
TRBD2,.,TRBV7-2,TRBJ2-3,TGTGCCAGCAATATACGGGGGGACACAGATACGCAGTATTTT,CASNIRGDTDTQYF
.,few,TRBV5-1,TRBJ1-4,TGCGCCAGCAGTTTAGACCGGGACAATAATGAAAAACTGTTTTTT,CASSLDRDNNEKLFF
TRBD1,.,TRBV30,TRBJ2-1,TGTGCCTGGAGAGAAGTGGACAGGGACAATGAGCAGTTCTTC,CAWREVDRDNEQFF
.,.,TRBV5-1,TRBJ2-7,TGCGCCAGCAGCTTTGGAGGGGAAACGGGCTCGTACTTC,CASSFGGETGSYF
.,.,TRBV29-1,TRBJ2-3,TGCAGCACACGGACAGTTCCAGATACGCAGTATTTT,CSTRTVPDTQYF
.,.,TRBV27,TRBJ1-2,TGTGCCAGCAGTACCTTAGACACCTATGGCTACACCTTC,CASSTLDTYGYTF
.,.,TRBV21-1,TRBJ2-5,TGTGCAGGAAACGGCCACAGGGGGCCAGAGAAGACCCAGTACTTC,CAGNGHRGPEKTQYF
.,.,TRBV5-6,TRBJ1-2,TGTGCCAGCAGCTTGACGTCCCTGGCGGGTGGCTACACCTTC,CASSLTSLAGGYTF
TRBD1,.,TRBV30,TRBJ1-2,TGTGCGGCCCGGGACAGGGTATCCTATGGCTACACCTTC,CAARDRVSYGYTF
TRBD1,.,TRBV5-4,TRBJ1-3,TGTGCCAGCAGCTGGACAGGGGCCTCTGGAAACACCATATATTTT,CASSWTGASGNTIYF
TRBD2,.,TRBV30,TRBJ2-1,TGTGCCTGGAGTTTGTATAGCGGGGGCTACAATGAGCAGTTCTTC,CAWSLYSGGYNEQFF
TRBD2,.,TRBV7-9,TRBJ2-1,TGTGCCAGCAGCTTAGATGGACTAGCGGGACGCAATGAGCAGTTCTTC,CASSLDGLAGRNEQFF
TRBD1,few,TRBV5-3,TRBJ2-7,TGTGCCAGAAGCAGGGGACAGACGAGCTCCTACGAGCAGTACTTC,CARSRGQTSSYEQYF
TRBD2,.,TRBV4-1,TRBJ2-7,TGCGCCAGCAGCCTTAGCGGGGGGCCCGCCTACGAGCAGTACTTC,CASSLSGGPAYEQYF
TRBD1,.,TRBV7-2,TRBJ1-2,TGTGCCAGCAGCCGCTGGACAGGGAAGGACTATGGCTACACCTTC,CASSRWTGKDYGYTF
.,.,TRBV6-5,TRBJ1-4,TGTGCCAGCAGTTACTTAGGGGGGGGTAATGAAAAACTGTTTTTT,CASSYLGGGNEKLFF
.,.,TRBV29-1,TRBJ2-2,TGCAGCGGAACAGATACCGGGGAGCTGTTTTTT,CSGTDTGELFF
TRBD2,.,TRBV5-1,TRBJ2-7,TGCGCCAGCAGCTGGGATGGACTAGCGGGGATCTACGAGCAGTACTTC,CASSWDGLAGIYEQYF
TRBD1,few,TRBV5-1,TRBJ1-4,TGCGCCAGCAGTTCAACAGGGGGTCCTAATGAAAAACTGTTTTTT,CASSSTGGPNEKLFF
.,.,TRBV2,TRBJ2-7,TGTGCCAGCATTTCGTCGGCCCGTGGGGGGGAGCAGTACTTC,CASISSARGGEQYF
.,.,TRBV6-1,TRBJ2-7,TGTGCCAGCAGTGAACGGGCAGGGGTCTCCTACGAGCAGTACTTC,CASSERAGVSYEQYF
TRBD1,.,TRBV7-9,TRBJ2-5,TGTGCCAGCAGCTTTGGACAGGGAGAAGAGACCCAGTACTTC,CASSFGQGEETQYF
TRBD2,once,TRBV7-2,TRBJ2-5,TGTGCCAGCAGCTTAGGGCTAGCGGGAGGGCAAGAGACCCAGTACTTC,CASSLGLAGGQETQYF